Below, 19 T cell receptor beta chains from the same sample are listed, as sequenced in a study of cytomegalovirus exposure and HLA in healthy donors. The PCR had 60 Vbeta and 13 Jbeta primers. Method: immunoSEQ multiplex PCR; TCRdb's copy keeps in-frame clones and lacks some. Here the sample spans approximately 170,000 clones, under 80% being singletons. Source material: PBMCs. The receptor set was obtained from a female donor in good health and CMV-seronegative.

This chain joins TRBV29-1 and TRBJ1-2, with TRBD1 as a possible D gene (5 bases). The CDR3 consists of 14 residues. V was clipped by 3 bases and J by 3 bases, with 14 bases between them. CDR1 and CDR2 from the germline V gene are SQVTM and ANQGSEA. CDR3 in DNA: TGCAGCGTTGATCTGCAGGGCGATGACTATGGCTACACCTTC. It specifies CSVDLQGDDYGYTF.

The V gene is TRBV5-1, the J gene TRBJ1-2; TRBD1 matches 11 bases. With V trimmed by 3 bases and J by 4 bases, 2 bases remained unmatched. Germline V gene sequence: CDR1 SGHRS, CDR2 YFSETQ. This CDR3 is 14 amino acids long. The CDR3 DNA reads TGCGCCAGCAGCTGGACAGGGGGCGGCTATGGCTACACCTTC. Protein: CASSWTGGGYGYTF.

Only a few counts were recorded for this clone. CDR3 amino acids: CASSPSRESNYGYTF. In nucleotides, the CDR3 is TGTGCCAGCTCACCCTCTCGGGAGAGTAACTATGGCTACACCTTC. This chain connects TRBV18 to TRBJ1-2, with unresolved D. V dropped 3 bases and J dropped 1 base, with 12 bases sitting between them. Germline CDR1 KGHSH, CDR2 LQKENI. The length of the CDR3 is 15 residues.

CDR3 nucleotides: TGTGCCAGCAGCTCTGAGGGGAACACTGAAGCTTTCTTT. The encoded protein is CASSSEGNTEAFF. The chain employs TRBV6-1 and TRBJ1-1; D is ambiguous. The ends were cut back, 6 bases at V and 1 base at J, with 9 bases in the middle. This CDR3 is built from 13 residues. From germline, CDR1 is MNHNS and CDR2 SASEGT.

V and J are TRBV7-2 and TRBJ2-7; TRBD2 matches 14 bases. CDR1 and CDR2 from the germline V gene are SGHTA and FQGNSA. The V gene end was trimmed by 3 bases and the J gene end by 7 bases; junction bases not matched to a gene: 2. This CDR3 is built from 14 residues. The CDR3 protein is CASSLGLAGDEQYF. CDR3 coding DNA: TGTGCCAGCAGCTTGGGACTAGCGGGGGATGAGCAGTACTTC.

This rearrangement joins TRBV9 to TRBJ2-5; D is undetermined. In germline, CDR1 is SGDLS, CDR2 YYNGEE. The ends were cut back, 3 bases at V and 5 bases at J, with 5 bases in the middle. CDR3 length: 11 amino acids. The CDR3 DNA reads as TGTGCCAGCAGCGCCCGGGAGACCCAGTACTTC. Encoded protein: CASSARETQYF.

The J gene is TRBJ1-5, the V gene TRBV7-3, with D perhaps matching TRBD1 (5 bases). The V gene's germline CDR1 is SGHTA and CDR2 FQGTGA. V shed 0 bases and J shed 5 bases, with 5 bases lying between them. This CDR3 has 13 amino acids. The CDR3, as DNA: TGTGCCAGCAGCTTAACAGGGGATCAGCCCCAGCATTTT. It specifies CASSLTGDQPQHF.

The chain links TRBV9 to TRBJ1-1; no definite D call. The CDR3 spans 17 residues. From germline, CDR1 is SGDLS and CDR2 YYNGEE. Trimming cost V 4 bases and J 0 bases, with 19 bases left between them. The DNA of the CDR3 is TGTGCCAGCAGCCTTAGTTCTGGGCTCTATATGAACACTGAAGCTTTCTTT. Protein sequence: CASSLSSGLYMNTEAFF. Supplemented by reference TRBV9 and TRBJ1-1, the full variable domain reads DSGVTQTPKHLITATGQRVTLRCSPRSGDLSVYWYQQSLDQGLQFLIQYYNGEERAKGNILERFSAQQFPDLHSELNLSSLELGDSALYFCASSLSSGLYMNTEAFFGQGTRLTVV.

This clone was counted only a few times. This sequence joins TRBV4-1 and TRBJ2-5; 9 bases line up with TRBD2. Germline CDR1 and CDR2: MGHRA and YSYEKL. This CDR3 is 19 amino acids long. V dropped 1 base and J dropped 3; count of bases not matched to a gene: 15. For the CDR3, the DNA is TGCGCCAGCAGCCAAGTTAGGGGGGGAGGACTAGCGAAAGAAGAGACCCAGTACTTC. Translation gives CASSQVRGGGLAKEETQYF.

V and J are TRBV12-5 and TRBJ1-2; 7 nucleotides align to TRBD1. CDR1 is LGHNT and CDR2 is FRNRAP in the germline V gene. This CDR3 is 14 amino acids long. V was clipped by 4 bases and J by 3 bases; unmatched bases: 5. Written as DNA, the CDR3 is TGTGCTAGTGGTTCTGGACAGGCCTACTATGGCTACACCTTC. It specifies CASGSGQAYYGYTF.

The V call is TRBV7-6, the J call TRBJ1-1; 7 bases fit TRBD1. V shed 3 bases and J 0 bases; nucleotides not matched to a gene: 7. The germline CDR1 and CDR2 sequences are SGHVS and FNYEAQ. This CDR3 contains 16 residues. The CDR3 bases are TGTGCCAGCAGCTTTCGACAGGGCGGTGTGAACACTGAAGCTTTCTTT. The encoded protein is CASSFRQGGVNTEAFF.

The rearrangement links TRBV28 to TRBJ2-1, with D maybe TRBD2 (6 bases). V lost 6 bases and J 16 bases, leaving 16 bases between the germline ends. CDR3 length: 11 amino acids. The germline CDR1 and CDR2 sequences are MDHEN and SYDVKM. The CDR3 nucleotides read TGTGCCAGCAGAGAGGGACTCAAACTCTTCTTC. Its protein product is CASREGLKLFF.

CDR3 loop: CASRERLAGGVLFQETQYF. The DNA of the CDR3 is TGCGCCAGCAGGGAGAGACTAGCGGGGGGGGTCCTTTTTCAAGAGACCCAGTACTTC. The chain couples TRBV10-1 to TRBJ2-5, with 14 bases fitting TRBD2. Germline CDR1 is WNHNN and CDR2 is SYGVQD (reference sequence). The ends lost 6 bases at V and 2 bases at J; junction bases unmatched: 14. The CDR3 totals 19 residues.

The genes are TRBV7-2 and TRBJ1-2; TRBD1 aligns across 9 bases. Germline V gene lookup returns CDR1 SGHTA and CDR2 FQGNSA. With V trimmed by 3 bases and J by 3 bases, 5 bases remained unmatched. The CDR3 sequence is 15 residues long. CDR3 region: CASSFGTGSDYGYTF. CDR3 sequence (DNA): TGTGCCAGCAGCTTCGGGACAGGGTCAGACTATGGCTACACCTTC.

The rearrangement uses TRBV6-5 and TRBJ2-2; 8 bases agree with TRBD1. The CDR3 is 14 residues long. The V and J ends lost 5 bases and 1 base, in that order; junction bases with no gene match: 0. Germline-derived CDR1 and CDR2 are MNHEY and SVGAGI. The chain's CDR3 is CASSGTGNTGELFF. As DNA, the CDR3 is TGTGCCAGCAGTGGGACAGGGAACACCGGGGAGCTGTTTTTT.

This chain connects TRBV19 to TRBJ1-6; TRBD1 matches at 8 bases. Germline assignment: CDR1 LNHDA and CDR2 SQIVND (reference sequence). Trimming took 6 bases from V and 7 from J; bases not matched to a gene: 11. The CDR3 runs to 16 residues. CDR3 bases: TGTGCCAGTAGGAAACAGGGGGGAAGGTTAAATTCACCCCTCCACTTT. The encoded protein is CASRKQGGRLNSPLHF.

This clone was counted between two and nine times. The chain carries TRBV28 and TRBJ1-5, with D possibly TRBD1 on 5 matching bases. Germline CDR1 MDHEN, CDR2 SYDVKM. There are 14 residues in the CDR3. The germline V and J ends were trimmed by 7 bases and 6 bases, with 16 bases remaining between them. The CDR3 reads CASTPRRGVQPQHF. CDR3 nucleotide sequence: TGTGCCAGCACCCCCAGGAGGGGAGTTCAGCCCCAGCATTTT.

The gene calls are TRBV5-8 and TRBJ2-1; 8 bases are shared with TRBD1. The CDR3 is made up of 15 amino acids. V lost 0 bases, J lost 4 bases, and 3 bases stayed unmatched. From germline, CDR1 is SGHTS and CDR2 YDEGEE. CDR3 in DNA: TGTGCCAGCAGCTTGGGAGACAGGGGATACAATGAGCAGTTCTTC. Its protein is CASSLGDRGYNEQFF.

This chain connects TRBV5-6 to TRBJ2-1; 9 positions agree with TRBD2. Trimming cost V 0 bases and J 5 bases; bases outside gene matches: 3. In germline, CDR1 is SGHDT, CDR2 YYEEEE. The length of the CDR3 is 15 residues. The CDR3 here is CASSLVLAGNNEQFF. For the CDR3, the DNA is TGTGCCAGCAGCTTGGTACTAGCGGGCAACAATGAGCAGTTCTTC. Combining the CDR3 with reference TRBV5-6 and TRBJ2-1 gives the whole variable domain DAGVTQSPTHLIKTRGQQVTLRCSPKSGHDTVSWYQQALGQGPQFIFQYYEEEERQRGNFPDRFSGHQFPNYSSELNVNALLLGDSALYLCASSLVLAGNNEQFFGPGTRLTVL.